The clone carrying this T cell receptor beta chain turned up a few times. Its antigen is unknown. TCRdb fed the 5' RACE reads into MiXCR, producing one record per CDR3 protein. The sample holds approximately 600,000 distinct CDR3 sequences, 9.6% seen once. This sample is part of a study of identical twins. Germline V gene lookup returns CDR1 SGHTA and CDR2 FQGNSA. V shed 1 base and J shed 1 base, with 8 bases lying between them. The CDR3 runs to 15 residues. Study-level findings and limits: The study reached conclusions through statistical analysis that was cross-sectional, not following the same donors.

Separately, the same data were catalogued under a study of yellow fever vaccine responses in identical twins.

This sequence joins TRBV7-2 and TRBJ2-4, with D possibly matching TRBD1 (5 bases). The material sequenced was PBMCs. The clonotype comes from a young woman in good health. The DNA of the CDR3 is TGTGCCAGCAGCTTAGTGACAGATGCCAAAAACATTCAGTACTTC. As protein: CASSLVTDAKNIQYF. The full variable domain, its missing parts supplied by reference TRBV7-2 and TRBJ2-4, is GAGVSQSPSNKVTEKGKDVELRCDPISGHTALYWYRQSLGQGLEFLIYFQGNSAPDKSGLPSDRFSAERTGGSVSTLTIQRTQQEDSAVYLCASSLVTDAKNIQYFGAGTRLSVL.